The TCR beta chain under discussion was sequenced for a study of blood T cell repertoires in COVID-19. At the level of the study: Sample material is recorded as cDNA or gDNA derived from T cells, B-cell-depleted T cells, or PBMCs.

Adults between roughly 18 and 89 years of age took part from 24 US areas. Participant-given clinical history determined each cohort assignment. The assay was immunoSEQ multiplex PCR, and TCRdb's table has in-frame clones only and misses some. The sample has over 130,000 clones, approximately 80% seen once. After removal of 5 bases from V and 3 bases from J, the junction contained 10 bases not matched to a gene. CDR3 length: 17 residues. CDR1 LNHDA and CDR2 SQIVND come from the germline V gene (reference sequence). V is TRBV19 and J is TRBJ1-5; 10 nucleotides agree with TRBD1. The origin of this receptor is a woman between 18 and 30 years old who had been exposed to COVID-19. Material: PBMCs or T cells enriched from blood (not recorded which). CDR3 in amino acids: CASSPTGTGVVNQPQHF. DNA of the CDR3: TGTGCCAGTAGTCCTACCGGGACAGGGGTGGTCAATCAGCCCCAGCATTTT.